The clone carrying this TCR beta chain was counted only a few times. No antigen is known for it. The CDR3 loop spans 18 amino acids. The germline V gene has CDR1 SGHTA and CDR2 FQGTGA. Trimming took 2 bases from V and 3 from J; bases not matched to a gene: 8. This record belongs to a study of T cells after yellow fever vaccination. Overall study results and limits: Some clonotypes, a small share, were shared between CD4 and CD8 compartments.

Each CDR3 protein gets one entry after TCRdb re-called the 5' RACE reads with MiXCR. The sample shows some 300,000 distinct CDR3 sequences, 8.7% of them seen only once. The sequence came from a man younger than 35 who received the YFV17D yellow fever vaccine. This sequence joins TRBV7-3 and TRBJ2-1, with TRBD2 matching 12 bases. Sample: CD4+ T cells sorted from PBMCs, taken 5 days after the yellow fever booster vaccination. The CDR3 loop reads CASSLVLAGGPGYNEQFF. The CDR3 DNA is TGTGCCAGCAGCTTAGTGCTAGCGGGGGGGCCCGGCTACAATGAGCAGTTCTTC.